The T cell receptor (beta chain) described here comes from a study of T cells after yellow fever vaccination. MiXCR, run by TCRdb on the 5' RACE reads, gives a single entry per CDR3 protein. This table has 500,000 to 700,000 distinct CDR3 sequences, about 19% appearing once. This clonotype was seen a few times. The sequencing used PBMCs, collected 15 days after the yellow fever booster vaccination. The source is a man aged 30 to 39 who received the YFV17D yellow fever vaccine.

CDR3 sequence (DNA): TGTGCCAGCAGCACCGCTCCCGGGGAGCTGTTTTTT. Amino acids: CASSTAPGELFF. The chain joins TRBV7-3 to TRBJ2-2; D unresolved. Deletions cut 5 bases from V and 6 bases from J, with 7 bases between. Germline-derived CDR1 and CDR2 are SGHTA and FQGTGA. This CDR3 region has 12 residues.